This T cell receptor beta chain appears in the sequencing data of a study of OX40 agonist ivuxolimab in advanced cancers. With regard to this clone: Antigen: not known.

Generated by immunoSEQ multiplex PCR, the TCRdb table keeps only in-frame clones and is missing some. Among some 42,000 clones listed, under 90% were seen once. Whole-study results and caveats: Expanded clones tended on average to be more numerous among CD8+ T cells than CD4+. Researchers did not determine the expanded peripheral T cells' antigen specificity.

Trimming cost V 5 bases and J 4 bases; bases outside gene matches: 4. The germline V gene encodes CDR1 SEHNR and CDR2 FQNEAQ (reference sequence). The CDR3 is made up of 14 amino acids. The receptor was derived from an adult with an advanced solid tumor such as melanoma, head and neck, liver or kidney cancer. Sequences were derived from CD4+ or CD8+ T cells sorted from blood, sampled in a trial of the OX40 agonist ivuxolimab. The rearrangement uses TRBV7-9 and TRBJ1-3, with 8 bases aligning to TRBD1. The CDR3 sequence is CASSATGGGNTIYF. DNA of the CDR3: TGTGCCAGCAGCGCAACAGGGGGAGGAAACACCATATATTTT. The full variable domain, in which reference TRBV7-9 and TRBJ1-3 provide the parts outside the CDR3, is DTGVSQNPRHKITKRGQNVTFRCDPISEHNRLYWYRQTLGQGPEFLTYFQNEAQLEKSRLLSDRFSAERPKGSFSTLEIQRTEQGDSAMYLCASSATGGGNTIYFGEGSWLTVV.